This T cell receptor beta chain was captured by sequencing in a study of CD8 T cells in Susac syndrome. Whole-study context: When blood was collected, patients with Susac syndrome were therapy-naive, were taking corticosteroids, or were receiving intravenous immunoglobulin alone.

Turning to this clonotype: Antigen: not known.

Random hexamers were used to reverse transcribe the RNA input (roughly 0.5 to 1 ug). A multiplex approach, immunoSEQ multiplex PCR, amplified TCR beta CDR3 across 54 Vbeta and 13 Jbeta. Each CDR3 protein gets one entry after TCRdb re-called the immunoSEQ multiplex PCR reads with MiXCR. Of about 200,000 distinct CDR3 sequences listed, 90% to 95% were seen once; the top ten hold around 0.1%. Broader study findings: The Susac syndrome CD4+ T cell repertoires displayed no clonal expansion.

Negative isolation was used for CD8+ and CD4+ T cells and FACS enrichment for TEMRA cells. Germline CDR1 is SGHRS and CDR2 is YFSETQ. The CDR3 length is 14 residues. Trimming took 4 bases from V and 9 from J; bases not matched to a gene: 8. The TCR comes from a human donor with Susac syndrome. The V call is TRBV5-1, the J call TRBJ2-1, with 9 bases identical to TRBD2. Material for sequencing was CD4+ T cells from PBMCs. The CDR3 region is CASSLWTSEVEQFF. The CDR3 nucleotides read TGCGCCAGCAGCCTATGGACTAGCGAGGTTGAGCAGTTCTTC.